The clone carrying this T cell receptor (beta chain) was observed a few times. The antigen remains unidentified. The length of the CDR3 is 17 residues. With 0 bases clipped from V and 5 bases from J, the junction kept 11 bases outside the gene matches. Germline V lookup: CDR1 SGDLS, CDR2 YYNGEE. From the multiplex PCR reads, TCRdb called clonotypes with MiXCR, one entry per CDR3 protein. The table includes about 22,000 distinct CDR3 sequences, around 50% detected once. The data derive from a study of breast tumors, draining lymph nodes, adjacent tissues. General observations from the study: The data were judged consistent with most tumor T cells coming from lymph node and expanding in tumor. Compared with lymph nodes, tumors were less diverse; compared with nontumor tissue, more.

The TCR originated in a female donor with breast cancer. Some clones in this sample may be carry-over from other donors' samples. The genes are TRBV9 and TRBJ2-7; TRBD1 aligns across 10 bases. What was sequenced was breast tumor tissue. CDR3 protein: CASSVAAGGQGTNEQYF. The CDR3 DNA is TGTGCCAGCAGCGTAGCCGCCGGGGGACAGGGGACCAACGAGCAGTACTTC.